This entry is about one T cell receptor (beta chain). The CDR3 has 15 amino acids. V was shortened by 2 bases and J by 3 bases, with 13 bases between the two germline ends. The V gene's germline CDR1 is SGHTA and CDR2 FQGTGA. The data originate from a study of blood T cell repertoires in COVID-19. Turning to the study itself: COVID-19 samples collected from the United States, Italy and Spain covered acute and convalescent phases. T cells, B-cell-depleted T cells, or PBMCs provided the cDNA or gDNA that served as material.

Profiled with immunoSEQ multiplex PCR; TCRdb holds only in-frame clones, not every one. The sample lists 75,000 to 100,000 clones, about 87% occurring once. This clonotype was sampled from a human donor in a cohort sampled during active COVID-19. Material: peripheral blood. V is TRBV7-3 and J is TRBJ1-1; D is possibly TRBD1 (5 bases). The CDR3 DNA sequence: TGTGCCAGCAGCTTATGGGAGGGGCCGGACACTGAAGCTTTCTTT. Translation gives CASSLWEGPDTEAFF. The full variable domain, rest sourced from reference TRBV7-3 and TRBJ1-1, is GAGVSQTPSNKVTEKGKYVELRCDPISGHTALYWYRQSLGQGPEFLIYFQGTGAADDSGLPNDRFFAVRPEGSVSTLKIQRTERGDSAVYLCASSLWEGPDTEAFFGQGTRLTVV.